A single sample gave rise to the 15 T cell receptor beta chains below, sequenced in a study of OX40 agonist ivuxolimab in advanced cancers. Profiling relied on immunoSEQ multiplex PCR, and the TCRdb table lists in-frame clones only, not all of them. The sample contains 130,000 or so clones, over 85% of which appear only once. The specimen was CD4+ or CD8+ T cells sorted from blood, collected in a trial of the OX40 agonist ivuxolimab. These receptors originate from an adult with an advanced solid tumor such as melanoma, head and neck, liver or kidney cancer.

The rearrangement joins TRBV16 to TRBJ2-1; D might be TRBD1 or TRBD2, each matching 5 bases. This CDR3 spans 15 amino acids. The V and J ends lost 1 base and 7 bases respectively, with 14 bases between them. Germline values: CDR1 KGHSY, CDR2 FQNENV. The CDR3 reads CASSQFPGTLNEQFF. The CDR3 DNA reads as TGTGCCAGCAGCCAATTCCCAGGGACCCTTAATGAGCAGTTCTTC.

This chain connects TRBV30 to TRBJ1-5; tentative D call: TRBD1 (5 bases). Germline CDR1 GTSNPN, CDR2 SVGIG (reference sequence). Trimming took 2 bases from V and 0 from J, leaving 11 bases between them. The CDR3 has 15 amino acids. The chain's CDR3 is CAWSRDGDSNQPQHF. DNA of the CDR3: TGTGCCTGGAGTCGGGACGGCGATAGCAATCAGCCCCAGCATTTT.

A word on this clone: The sample contains more than one DNA sequence encoding this CDR3. The chain links TRBV5-4 to TRBJ2-2; D not certain. CDR1 is SGHNT, CDR2 YYREEE, per germline (reference sequence). The CDR3 runs to 13 residues. V was shortened by 0 bases and J by 4 bases, with 4 bases between the two germline ends. The chain's CDR3 is CASSLVGTGELFF. CDR3 DNA sequence: TGTGCCAGCAGCTTGGTAGGCACCGGGGAGCTGTTTTTT. Full variable domain (outside the CDR3, taken from reference TRBV5-4 and TRBJ2-2): ETGVTQSPTHLIKTRGQQVTLRCSSQSGHNTVSWYQQALGQGPQFIFQYYREEENGRGNFPPRFSGLQFPNYSSELNVNALELDDSALYLCASSLVGTGELFFGEGSRLTVL.

J is TRBJ1-2 and V is TRBV5-5; 7 bases fit TRBD1. V lost 4 bases, J lost 1 base, and 4 bases stayed unmatched. The CDR3 spans 14 residues. Germline V gene data show CDR1 as SGHKS and CDR2 as YYEKEE (reference sequence). The CDR3 is CASSRGQVNYGYTF. CDR3 nucleotides: TGTGCCAGCAGCCGTGGACAGGTTAACTATGGCTACACCTTC.

The gene calls are TRBV10-3 and TRBJ2-5; 11 nucleotides match TRBD2. V was clipped by 6 bases and J by 0 bases; unmatched bases: 6. The CDR3 sequence is 16 residues long. Germline V CDR1 and CDR2: ENHRY, SYGVKD. The CDR3 coding sequence is TGTGCCATCAGAGCTGGACTAGCGGGCGACCAAGAGACCCAGTACTTC. It translates to CAIRAGLAGDQETQYF.

The J gene is TRBJ1-1, the V gene TRBV6-1, with D possibly being TRBD1 (6 bases). Trimming took 4 bases from V and 5 from J, leaving 14 bases between them. CDR3 length equals 14 residues. The germline gives CDR1 MNHNS, CDR2 SASEGT. CDR3 amino acids: CASSVQGDGTEAFF. CDR3 nucleotide sequence: TGTGCCAGCAGTGTACAGGGAGATGGAACTGAAGCTTTCTTT.

This clone appeared once. The genes are TRBV30 and TRBJ2-7, with 7 positions matching TRBD1. Germline V gene lookup returns CDR1 GTSNPN and CDR2 SVGIG (reference sequence). The CDR3 extends over 12 amino acids. With 7 bases clipped from V and 1 base from J, the junction kept 4 bases outside the gene matches. The CDR3 DNA reads as TGTGCCTCGGGACAGTCATCCTACGAGCAGTACTTC. Protein sequence: CASGQSSYEQYF.

J is TRBJ2-7 and V is TRBV6-6, with 8 bases that match TRBD2. From germline, CDR1 is MNHNY and CDR2 SVGAGI (reference sequence). V lost 5 bases to trimming and J lost 2 bases; unmatched junction nucleotides: 5. This CDR3 comprises 14 residues. The CDR3 sequence: CASSKAGEAYEQYF. The CDR3, as DNA: TGTGCCAGCAGTAAAGCGGGAGAGGCCTACGAGCAGTACTTC.

The chain joins TRBV2 to TRBJ1-5; 8 nucleotides line up with TRBD1. CDR3 length: 15 residues. CDR1 is SNHLY, CDR2 FYNNEI, per germline. J was trimmed by 2 bases and V by 6 bases; bases with no gene match: 6. The CDR3 DNA reads TGTGCCAGCAGCGCCCCGGGACAGGGCAATCAGCCCCAGCATTTT. Protein: CASSAPGQGNQPQHF.

V and J are TRBV6-5 and TRBJ2-2; no clear D gene. Germline lookup yields CDR1 MNHEY and CDR2 SVGAGI. V was pared by 2 bases and J by 1 base, with 11 bases between. This CDR3 has 16 amino acids. The CDR3 loop is CASSYARLKNTGELFF. Here the CDR3 DNA reads TGTGCCAGCAGTTACGCGCGATTGAAGAACACCGGGGAGCTGTTTTTT.

The chain carries TRBV19 and TRBJ2-7; no firm D call. The germline V gene has CDR1 LNHDA and CDR2 SQIVND (reference sequence). The CDR3 runs 14 residues. Trimming took off 7 bases at V and 0 bases at J, with 13 bases between the two ends. The DNA of the CDR3 is TGTGCCAGTAAGAGCTCTCCGAGCTCCTACGAGCAGTACTTC. It is translated as CASKSSPSSYEQYF.

Comments on this clone: The sample carries other DNA sequences with the same CDR3. This chain uses TRBV5-1 with TRBJ1-5; 7 nucleotides match TRBD1. This CDR3 has 14 residues. The junction had 3 bases not matched to a gene; V was cut back by 4 bases and J by 2 bases. Looked up from germline, CDR1 is SGHRS and CDR2 is YFSETQ. The CDR3 here is CASSPRGGNQPQHF. The CDR3 nucleotides are TGCGCCAGCAGCCCCAGGGGGGGCAATCAGCCCCAGCATTTT.

This clone was seen once. The V gene is TRBV6-1, the J gene TRBJ1-6; D unresolved. Germline loops: CDR1 MNHNS, CDR2 SASEGT. This CDR3 comprises 14 residues. Deletions cut 4 bases from V and 4 bases from J, with 8 bases between. The CDR3 DNA sequence: TGTGCCAGCAGTGGCGAGGGATATAATTCACCCCTCCACTTT. Amino acids: CASSGEGYNSPLHF.

The V gene is TRBV27, the J gene TRBJ2-7; tentatively, D is TRBD1 (6 bases). Trimming left V 7 bases short and J 2 bases short, with 18 bases between. Per the germline V gene, CDR1 is MNHEY and CDR2 is SMNVEV (reference sequence). This CDR3 comprises 15 residues. In DNA, the CDR3 is TGTGCCAGCACCCCGCAAAGGGCAGGGGCCTACGAGCAGTACTTC. This codes for CASTPQRAGAYEQYF.

The chain uses TRBV10-1 and TRBJ2-1; 8 bases line up with TRBD2. Germline V gene sequence: CDR1 WNHNN, CDR2 SYGVQD (reference sequence). CDR3 length: 18 residues. With V trimmed by 3 bases and J by 0 bases, 10 bases remained unmatched. The CDR3 is CASSDPSGGALSYNEQFF. The CDR3 bases are TGCGCCAGCAGTGATCCCTCGGGGGGGGCTCTCTCCTACAATGAGCAGTTCTTC.